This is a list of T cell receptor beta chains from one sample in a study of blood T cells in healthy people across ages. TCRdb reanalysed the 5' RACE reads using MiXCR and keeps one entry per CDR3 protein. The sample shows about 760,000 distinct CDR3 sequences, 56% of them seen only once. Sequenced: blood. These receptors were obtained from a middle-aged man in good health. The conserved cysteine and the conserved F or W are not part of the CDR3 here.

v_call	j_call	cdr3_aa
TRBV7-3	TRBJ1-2	ASRLAPGGGYGYT
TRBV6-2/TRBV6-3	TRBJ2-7	ASSRGRTSYEQY
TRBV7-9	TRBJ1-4	ASSPAGEEKLF
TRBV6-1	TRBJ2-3	ASSETRGFSTDTQY
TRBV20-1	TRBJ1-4	SASQMGQGNEKLF
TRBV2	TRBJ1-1	ASSEVPGQTLKGNTEAF
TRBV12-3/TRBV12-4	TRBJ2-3	ASSTGPVGDTQY
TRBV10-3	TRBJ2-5	AISGSATGTSQETQY
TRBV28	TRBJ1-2	ASLPNTGALFNNYGYT
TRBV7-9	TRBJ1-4	ASSLALTENEKLF
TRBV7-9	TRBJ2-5	ASQGGYQETQY
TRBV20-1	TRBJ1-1	SARNQVNTEAF
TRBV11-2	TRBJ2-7	ASSPLRGQTSYEQY
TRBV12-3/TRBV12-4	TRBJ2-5	ASSTDHTQETQY
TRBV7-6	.	ASSLDLGGSYNEQY
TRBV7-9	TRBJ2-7	ASSSGTTIYEQY
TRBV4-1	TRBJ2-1	ASSGFHNEQF
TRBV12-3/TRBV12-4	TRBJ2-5	ASSLLGSPQETQY
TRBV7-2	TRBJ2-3	ASSFDRGADTQY
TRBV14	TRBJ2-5	ASSQEPHLAGETRGTQY
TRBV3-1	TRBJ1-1	ASSQDATGRHKRHWAEAF
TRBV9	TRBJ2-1	ASSVSTQGKGHNEQF
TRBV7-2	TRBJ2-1	ASSQARRDEQF
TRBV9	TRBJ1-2	ASSVVGADYGYT
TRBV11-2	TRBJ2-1	ASSLTGQGRWEF
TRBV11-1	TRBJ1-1	ASRAGSWPRNTEAF
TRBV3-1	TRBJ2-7	ASSKGDSRLGWEQY